This is a list of T cell receptor beta chains from one sample in a study of cytotoxic CD8 clonotypes in ibrutinib-treated CLL. Using immunoSEQ multiplex PCR, the repertoire was profiled, and TCRdb retains in-frame clones only, with some absent. The data hold some 200,000 clones, with around 75% observed a single time. Sequencing was performed on PBMCs, taken after 12 months of ibrutinib treatment. Receptors were obtained from a human donor with chronic lymphocytic leukemia. Both conserved end residues are part of each CDR3. Each record gives: CDR3 protein, CDR3 DNA, J gene, clone size, D gene, V gene, CDR3 length. A D gene is named only where the DNA matches it firmly. Size is omitted from some rows. Given values are once, few, many or a class for expanded clones.

CDR3aa: CASRGQPNQPQHF; CDR3nt: TGTGCCAGCAGAGGACAGCCCAATCAGCCCCAGCATTTT; j_gene: TRBJ1-5; abundance: -; d_gene: -; v_gene: TRBV2; len: 13
CDR3aa: CASTQGGVVQPQHF; CDR3nt: TGTGCCAGCACCCAAGGGGGGGTTGTACAGCCCCAGCATTTT; j_gene: TRBJ1-5; abundance: -; d_gene: -; v_gene: TRBV6-1; len: 14
CDR3aa: CAWSVSGYVEQFF; CDR3nt: TGTGCCTGGAGTGTATCAGGGTACGTTGAGCAGTTCTTC; j_gene: TRBJ2-1; abundance: few; d_gene: -; v_gene: TRBV30; len: 13
CDR3aa: CASSPLGGQEQQYF; CDR3nt: TGCGCCAGCAGCCCCCTGGGCGGACAGGAACAGCAGTACTTC; j_gene: TRBJ2-7; abundance: -; d_gene: TRBD1; v_gene: TRBV5-1; len: 14
CDR3aa: CASSFSGANVLTF; CDR3nt: TGTGCCAGCAGCTTCTCTGGGGCCAACGTCCTGACTTTC; j_gene: TRBJ2-6; abundance: -; d_gene: -; v_gene: TRBV7-9; len: 13
CDR3aa: CASSQSNRGAEQYF; CDR3nt: TGCGCCAGCAGTCAATCGAACAGGGGGGCCGAGCAGTACTTC; j_gene: TRBJ2-7; abundance: -; d_gene: TRBD1; v_gene: TRBV23-1; len: 14
CDR3aa: CASSPTRPQETQYF; CDR3nt: TGTGCCAGTAGCCCGACTCGTCCCCAAGAGACCCAGTACTTC; j_gene: TRBJ2-5; abundance: -; d_gene: -; v_gene: TRBV19; len: 14
CDR3aa: CSVRPGGAGANVLTF; CDR3nt: TGCAGCGTCCGACCAGGGGGGGCTGGGGCCAACGTCCTGACTTTC; j_gene: TRBJ2-6; abundance: -; d_gene: -; v_gene: TRBV29-1; len: 15
CDR3aa: CASSSWDRGGELFF; CDR3nt: TGTGCCAGCAGCTCCTGGGACAGGGGAGGGGAGCTGTTTTTT; j_gene: TRBJ2-2; abundance: once; d_gene: TRBD1; v_gene: TRBV5-6; len: 14
CDR3aa: CASSQDPSGTGGYNEQFF; CDR3nt: TGCGCCAGCAGCCAAGATCCTAGCGGGACGGGGGGGTACAATGAGCAGTTCTTC; j_gene: TRBJ2-1; abundance: -; d_gene: TRBD2; v_gene: TRBV4-3; len: 18
CDR3aa: CSVEIGLAGGEQFF; CDR3nt: TGCAGCGTTGAAATAGGACTAGCGGGAGGTGAGCAGTTCTTC; j_gene: TRBJ2-1; abundance: once; d_gene: TRBD2; v_gene: TRBV29-1; len: 14
CDR3aa: CASSSGWGGSYNEQFF; CDR3nt: TGTGCCAGCAGTTCCGGATGGGGCGGCTCCTACAATGAGCAGTTCTTC; j_gene: TRBJ2-1; abundance: -; d_gene: -; v_gene: TRBV7-8; len: 16
CDR3aa: CASSRVAGSSYNEQFF; CDR3nt: TGTGCCAGCAGCCGAGTAGCGGGGAGCTCCTACAATGAGCAGTTCTTC; j_gene: TRBJ2-1; abundance: -; d_gene: TRBD2; v_gene: TRBV14; len: 16
CDR3aa: CATSLRLGNTEAFF; CDR3nt: TGTGCCACCAGCCTTCGCCTGGGGAACACTGAAGCTTTCTTT; j_gene: TRBJ1-1; abundance: -; d_gene: -; v_gene: TRBV15; len: 14
CDR3aa: CASSLMLADPNEQFF; CDR3nt: TGTGCCAGCAGCTTAATGCTAGCGGACCCCAATGAGCAGTTCTTC; j_gene: TRBJ2-1; abundance: -; d_gene: TRBD2; v_gene: TRBV7-3; len: 15
CDR3aa: CASSKVRGRETQYF; CDR3nt: TGTGCCAGCAGCAAAGTACGGGGCCGGGAGACCCAGTACTTC; j_gene: TRBJ2-5; abundance: -; d_gene: -; v_gene: TRBV7-2; len: 14
CDR3aa: CASSLVWGYTF; CDR3nt: TGTGCCAGCAGCCTCGTCTGGGGCTACACCTTC; j_gene: TRBJ1-2; abundance: -; d_gene: -; v_gene: TRBV7-9; len: 11
CDR3aa: CASSYQGRNTEAFF; CDR3nt: TGTGCCAGCAGTTACCAAGGAAGGAACACTGAAGCTTTCTTT; j_gene: TRBJ1-1; abundance: -; d_gene: -; v_gene: TRBV6-5; len: 14
CDR3aa: CASSEAGVRAYEQYF; CDR3nt: TGTGCCAGCAGTGAAGCCGGCGTCAGAGCCTACGAGCAGTACTTC; j_gene: TRBJ2-7; abundance: -; d_gene: -; v_gene: TRBV6-1; len: 15
CDR3aa: CASSFETGTPNYGYTF; CDR3nt: TGTGCCAGCAGTTTCGAAACCGGGACACCTAACTATGGCTACACCTTC; j_gene: TRBJ1-2; abundance: -; d_gene: -; v_gene: TRBV6-5; len: 16
CDR3aa: CASSAGDPGISDTEAFF; CDR3nt: TGTGCCAGCAGCGCCGGGGACCCGGGGATTTCAGACACTGAAGCTTTCTTT; j_gene: TRBJ1-1; abundance: -; d_gene: -; v_gene: TRBV9; len: 17
CDR3aa: CASTWRFNGNEKLFF; CDR3nt: TGTGCCAGCACGTGGCGGTTCAACGGGAATGAAAAACTGTTTTTT; j_gene: TRBJ1-4; abundance: -; d_gene: -; v_gene: TRBV28; len: 15
CDR3aa: CASRYTGEYTEAFF; CDR3nt: TGTGCCAGTAGATACACAGGGGAGTATACTGAAGCTTTCTTT; j_gene: TRBJ1-1; abundance: once; d_gene: TRBD1; v_gene: TRBV19; len: 14